The clone carrying this T cell receptor beta chain was detected many times. The assay was immunoSEQ multiplex PCR, and TCRdb's table has in-frame clones only and misses some. The table lists about 54,000 clones, roughly two thirds of them singletons. Trimming left V 4 bases short and J 4 bases short, with 11 bases between. The germline CDR1 and CDR2 sequences are SGHRS and YFSETQ. This CDR3 comprises 13 residues. This sample is part of a study of CD4+ T cells in melanoma. The V and J genes are TRBV5-1 and TRBJ2-5; weak D call: TRBD2 (6 bases). Source material: tumor tissue. This sequence originates from a human donor with melanoma. CDR3 region: CASSPGLSETQYF. Written as DNA, the CDR3 is TGCGCCAGCAGCCCAGGACTATCAGAGACCCAGTACTTC. Drawing the rest from reference TRBV5-1 and TRBJ2-5, the complete variable domain is KAGVTQTPRYLIKTRGQQVTLSCSPISGHRSVSWYQQTPGQGLQFLFEYFSETQRNKGNFPGRFSGRQFSNSRSEMNVSTLELGDSALYLCASSPGLSETQYFGPGTRLLVL.